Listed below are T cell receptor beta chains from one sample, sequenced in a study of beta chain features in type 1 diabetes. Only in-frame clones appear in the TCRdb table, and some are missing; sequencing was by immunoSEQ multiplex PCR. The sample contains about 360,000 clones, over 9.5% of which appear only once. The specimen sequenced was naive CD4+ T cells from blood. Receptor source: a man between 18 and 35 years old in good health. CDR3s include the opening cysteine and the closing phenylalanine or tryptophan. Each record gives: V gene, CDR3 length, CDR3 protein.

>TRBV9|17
CASSVGTGEMGTGELFF
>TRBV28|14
CASSGQQSSYEQYF
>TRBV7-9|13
CASSPAGFNEQFF
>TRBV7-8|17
CASSLALAGGRTDTQYF
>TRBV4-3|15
CASSQGGAGDTEAFF
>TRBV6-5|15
CASRILSGYQETQYF
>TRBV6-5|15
CASSYSRDRVYEQYF
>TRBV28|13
CASSGGGKDGYTF
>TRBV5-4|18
CASSKKGRLAANTGELFF
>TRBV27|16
CASSLLGRQFAHEQYF
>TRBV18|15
CASTTGGLLNYGYTF
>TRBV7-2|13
CASSLYRESEQYF
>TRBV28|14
CASTPGSWRHEQFF
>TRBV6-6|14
CASSYSNQKYGYTF
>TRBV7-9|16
CASSDRQVMWTDTQYF
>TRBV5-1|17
CASSPGLAGGSTDTQYF
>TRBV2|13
CASMGTGTGELFF
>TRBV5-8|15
CASSLVISGVNEQFF
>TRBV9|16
CASSVVGAGGFYGYTF
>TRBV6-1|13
CASREARSYEQFF
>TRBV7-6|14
CASSGVHAVYGYTF
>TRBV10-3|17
CAISESTGTGVSYEQYF
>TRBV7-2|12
CASSSPRETQYF
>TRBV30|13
CALTVNSYNEQFF
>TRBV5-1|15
CASSTKTGENEKLFF
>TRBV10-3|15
CAISESLVASDTQYF
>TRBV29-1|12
CSAEASGGTQYF
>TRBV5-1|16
CASSQLAGQQGDTQYF
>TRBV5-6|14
CASSLGRRGTEAFF
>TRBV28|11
CASSLRGTQYF
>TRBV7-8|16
CASSPGAGTGQETQYF
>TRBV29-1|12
CSVGTGGDEQYF
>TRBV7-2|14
CASYPRGGDRGQFF
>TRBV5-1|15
CASSLLPNRGDGYTF
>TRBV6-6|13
CASATGGLQPQHF
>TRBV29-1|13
CSVDGGAGETQYF
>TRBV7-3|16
CASSSSSAGGPNEQFF
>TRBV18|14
CASSEDRLNTEAFF
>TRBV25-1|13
CASRDRGNYGYTF
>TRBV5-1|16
CASSSGTSGRTDTQYF
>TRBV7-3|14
CASATGGGGETQYF
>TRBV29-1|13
CSVTGTADEKLFF
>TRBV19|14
CASSSPGQQETQYF
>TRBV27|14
CASSHRGPAYEQYF
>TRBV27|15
CASSPHRGSSYEQYF
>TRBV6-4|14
CASSDWGGASGYTF
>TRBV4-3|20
CASSQEVRLAGDSSYNEQFF
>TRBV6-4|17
CASSPDLAGDLTGELFF
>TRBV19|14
CASRGGRDWETQYF
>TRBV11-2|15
CASSTRTGGANVLTF
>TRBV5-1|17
CASSQETGGGSYNEQFF
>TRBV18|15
CASSPTTGGNQPQHF
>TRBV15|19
CATSRDSFGQGAQRGEQFF
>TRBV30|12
CAYRGGPYGYTF
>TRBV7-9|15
CALPAGLASYNEQFF